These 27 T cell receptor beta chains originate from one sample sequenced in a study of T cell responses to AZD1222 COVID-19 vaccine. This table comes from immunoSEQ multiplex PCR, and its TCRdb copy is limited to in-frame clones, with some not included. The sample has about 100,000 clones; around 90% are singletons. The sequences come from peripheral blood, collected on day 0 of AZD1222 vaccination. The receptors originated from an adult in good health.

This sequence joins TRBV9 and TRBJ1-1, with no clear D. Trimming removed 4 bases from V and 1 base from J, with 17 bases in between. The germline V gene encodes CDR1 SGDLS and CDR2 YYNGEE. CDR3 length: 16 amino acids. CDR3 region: CASSPSFAGWNTEAFF. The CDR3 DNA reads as TGTGCCAGCAGCCCCAGTTTCGCGGGGTGGAACACTGAAGCTTTCTTT.

In DNA form, the CDR3 reads TGTGCCAGCAGCCAAGATACCGTCGGAGATACGCAGTATTTT. This codes for CASSQDTVGDTQYF. The chain recombines TRBV3-1 (or the pseudogene TRBV3-2) with TRBJ2-3, with unresolved D. The CDR3 has 14 residues. Looked up from germline, CDR1 is LGHDT and CDR2 is YNNKEL (reference sequence). Trimming left V 0 bases short and J 5 bases short, with 9 bases between.

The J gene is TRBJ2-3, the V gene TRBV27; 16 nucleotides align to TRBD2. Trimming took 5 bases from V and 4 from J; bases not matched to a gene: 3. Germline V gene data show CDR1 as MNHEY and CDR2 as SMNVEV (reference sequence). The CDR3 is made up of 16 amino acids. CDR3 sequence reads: CASSMGLAGGADTQYF. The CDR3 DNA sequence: TGTGCCAGCAGTATGGGACTAGCGGGAGGGGCAGATACGCAGTATTTT.

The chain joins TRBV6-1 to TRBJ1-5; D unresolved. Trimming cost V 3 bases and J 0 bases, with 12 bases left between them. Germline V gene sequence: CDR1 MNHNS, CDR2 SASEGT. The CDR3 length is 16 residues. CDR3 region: CASSEIGSYSNQPQHF. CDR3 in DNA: TGTGCCAGCAGTGAGATCGGGTCCTATAGCAATCAGCCCCAGCATTTT.

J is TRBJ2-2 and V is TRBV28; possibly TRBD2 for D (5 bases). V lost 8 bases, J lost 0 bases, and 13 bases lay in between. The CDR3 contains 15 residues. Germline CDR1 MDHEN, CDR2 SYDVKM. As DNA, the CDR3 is TGTGCCAGCTGCCGGGGATTCTCGAACACCGGGGAGCTGTTTTTT. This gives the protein CASCRGFSNTGELFF.

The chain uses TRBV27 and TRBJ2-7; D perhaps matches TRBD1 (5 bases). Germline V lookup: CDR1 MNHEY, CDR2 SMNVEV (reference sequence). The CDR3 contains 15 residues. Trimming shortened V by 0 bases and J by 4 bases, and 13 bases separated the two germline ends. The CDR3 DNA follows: TGTGCCAGCAGTTTATCGTTCAGGGTCGGGTACGAGCAGTACTTC. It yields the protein CASSLSFRVGYEQYF.

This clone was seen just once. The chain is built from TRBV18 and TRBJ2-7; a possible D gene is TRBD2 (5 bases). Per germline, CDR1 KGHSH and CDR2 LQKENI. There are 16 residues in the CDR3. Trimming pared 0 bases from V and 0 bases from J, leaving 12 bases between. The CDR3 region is CASSPPAGGTSYEQYF. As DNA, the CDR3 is TGTGCCAGCTCACCACCCGCGGGCGGTACCTCCTACGAGCAGTACTTC. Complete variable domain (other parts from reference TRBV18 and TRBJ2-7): NAGVMQNPRHLVRRRGQEARLRCSPMKGHSHVYWYRQLPEEGLKFMVYLQKENIIDESGMPKERFSAEFPKEGPSILRIQQVVRGDSAAYFCASSPPAGGTSYEQYFGPGTRLTVT.

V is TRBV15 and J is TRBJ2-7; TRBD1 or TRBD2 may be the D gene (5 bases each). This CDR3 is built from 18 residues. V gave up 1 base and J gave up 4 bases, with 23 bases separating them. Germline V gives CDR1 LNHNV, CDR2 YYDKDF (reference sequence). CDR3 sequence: CATSRGMTGTGDHYEQYF. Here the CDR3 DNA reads TGTGCCACCAGCAGAGGTATGACCGGGACCGGGGACCATTACGAGCAGTACTTC.

Written as DNA, the CDR3 is TGTGCCAGCAGCTTAGGGTCACCCCTCCACTTT. Its protein is CASSLGSPLHF. The chain is built from TRBV7-9 and TRBJ1-6; D is ambiguous. CDR3 length: 11 amino acids. V shed 1 base and J shed 10 bases, with 2 bases lying between them. Germline V CDR1 and CDR2: SEHNR, FQNEAQ (reference sequence). The full variable domain, its missing parts supplied by reference TRBV7-9 and TRBJ1-6, is DTGVSQNPRHKITKRGQNVTFRCDPISEHNRLYWYRQTLGQGPEFLTYFQNEAQLEKSRLLSDRFSAERPKGSFSTLEIQRTEQGDSAMYLCASSLGSPLHFGNGTRLTVT.

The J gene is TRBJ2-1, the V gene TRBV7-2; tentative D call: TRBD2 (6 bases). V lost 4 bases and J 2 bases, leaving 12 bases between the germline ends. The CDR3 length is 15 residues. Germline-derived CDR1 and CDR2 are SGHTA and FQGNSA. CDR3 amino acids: CASSYSSSAYNEQFF. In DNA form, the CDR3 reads TGTGCCAGCAGCTATTCGTCTAGCGCCTACAATGAGCAGTTCTTC.

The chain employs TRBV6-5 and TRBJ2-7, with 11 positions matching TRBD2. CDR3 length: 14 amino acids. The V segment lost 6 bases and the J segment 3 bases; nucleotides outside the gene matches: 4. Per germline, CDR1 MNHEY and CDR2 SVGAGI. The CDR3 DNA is TGTGCCAGCAGGCGACTAGCGGGGTTCTACGAGCAGTACTTC. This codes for CASRRLAGFYEQYF.

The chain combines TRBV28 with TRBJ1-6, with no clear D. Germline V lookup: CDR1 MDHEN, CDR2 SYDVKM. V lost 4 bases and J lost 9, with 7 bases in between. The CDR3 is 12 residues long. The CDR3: CASSSPPSPLHF. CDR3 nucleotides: TGTGCCAGCAGTTCCCCCCCTTCACCCCTCCACTTT.

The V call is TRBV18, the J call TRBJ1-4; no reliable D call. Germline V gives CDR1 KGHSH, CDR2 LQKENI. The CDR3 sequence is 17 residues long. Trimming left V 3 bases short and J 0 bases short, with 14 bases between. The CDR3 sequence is CASSPLDARSTNEKLFF. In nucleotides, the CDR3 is TGTGCCAGCTCACCCTTGGACGCCCGATCAACTAATGAAAAACTGTTTTTT.

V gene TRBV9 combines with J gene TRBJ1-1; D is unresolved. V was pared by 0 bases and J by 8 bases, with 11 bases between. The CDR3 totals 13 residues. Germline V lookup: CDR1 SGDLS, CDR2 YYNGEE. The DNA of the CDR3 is TGTGCCAGCAGCGTAGGAAGAGATACCGAAGCTTTCTTT. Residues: CASSVGRDTEAFF.

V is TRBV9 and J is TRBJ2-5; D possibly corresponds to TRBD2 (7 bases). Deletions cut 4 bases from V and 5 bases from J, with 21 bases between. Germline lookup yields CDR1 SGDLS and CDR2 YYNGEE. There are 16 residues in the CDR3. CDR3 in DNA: TGTGCCAGCAGCCCCCTGGGGGGGGCGAGTAGGGAGACCCAGTACTTC. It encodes CASSPLGGASRETQYF.

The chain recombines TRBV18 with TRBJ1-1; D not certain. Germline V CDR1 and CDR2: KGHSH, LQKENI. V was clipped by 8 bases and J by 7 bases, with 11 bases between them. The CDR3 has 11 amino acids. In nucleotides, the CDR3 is TGTGCCAGCCAGGCCGGCTTTGAAGCTTTCTTT. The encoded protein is CASQAGFEAFF.

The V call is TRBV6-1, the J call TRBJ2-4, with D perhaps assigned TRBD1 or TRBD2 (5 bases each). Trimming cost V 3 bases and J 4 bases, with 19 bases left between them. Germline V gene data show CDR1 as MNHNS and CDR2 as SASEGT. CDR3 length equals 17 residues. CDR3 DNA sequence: TGTGCCAGCAGTGACGGTTGGGGGTTAGATCTAAAAAACATTCAGTACTTC. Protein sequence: CASSDGWGLDLKNIQYF.

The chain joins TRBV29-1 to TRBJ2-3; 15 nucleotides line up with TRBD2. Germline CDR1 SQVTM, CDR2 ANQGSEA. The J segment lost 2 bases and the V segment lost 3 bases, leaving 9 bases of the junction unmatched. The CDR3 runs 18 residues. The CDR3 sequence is CSVDNSGLAGGVTDTQYF. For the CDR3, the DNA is TGCAGCGTTGATAACTCTGGACTAGCGGGAGGGGTCACAGATACGCAGTATTTT.

The CDR3 here is CASSEPAATYEQYF. Written as DNA, the CDR3 is TGTGCCAGCAGTGAACCGGCAGCCACCTACGAGCAGTACTTC. The chain couples TRBV6-1 to TRBJ2-7; no clear D gene. V gave up 2 bases and J gave up 2 bases, with 10 bases separating them. From germline, CDR1 is MNHNS and CDR2 SASEGT. The CDR3 spans 14 residues.

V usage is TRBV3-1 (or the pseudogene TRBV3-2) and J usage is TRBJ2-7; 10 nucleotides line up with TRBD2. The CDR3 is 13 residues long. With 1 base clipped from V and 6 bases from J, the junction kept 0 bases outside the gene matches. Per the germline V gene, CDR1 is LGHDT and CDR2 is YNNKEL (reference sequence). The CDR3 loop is CASSQGLAGEQYF. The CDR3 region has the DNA TGTGCCAGCAGCCAAGGACTAGCGGGCGAGCAGTACTTC.

The CDR3 loop is CASSLSGEDTQYF. In DNA form, the CDR3 reads TGCGCCAGCAGCTTGAGTGGGGAAGATACGCAGTATTTT. The J gene is TRBJ2-3, the V gene TRBV5-1; D is uncertain. Germline values: CDR1 SGHRS, CDR2 YFSETQ. This CDR3 comprises 13 residues. V was clipped by 1 base and J by 5 bases, with 8 bases between them.

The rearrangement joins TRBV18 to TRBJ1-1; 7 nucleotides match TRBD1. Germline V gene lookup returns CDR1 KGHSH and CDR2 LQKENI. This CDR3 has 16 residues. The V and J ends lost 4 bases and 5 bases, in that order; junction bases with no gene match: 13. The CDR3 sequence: CASSLLSTGFKTEAFF. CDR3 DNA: TGTGCCAGCTCACTACTTTCGACAGGGTTTAAGACTGAAGCTTTCTTT.

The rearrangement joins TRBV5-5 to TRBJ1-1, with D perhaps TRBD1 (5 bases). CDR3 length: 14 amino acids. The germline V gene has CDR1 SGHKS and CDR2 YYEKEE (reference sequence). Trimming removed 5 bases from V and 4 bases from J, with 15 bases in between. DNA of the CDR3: TGTGCCAGCAGACTGGAGGGGCAGGGCACTGAAGCTTTCTTT. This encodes CASRLEGQGTEAFF.

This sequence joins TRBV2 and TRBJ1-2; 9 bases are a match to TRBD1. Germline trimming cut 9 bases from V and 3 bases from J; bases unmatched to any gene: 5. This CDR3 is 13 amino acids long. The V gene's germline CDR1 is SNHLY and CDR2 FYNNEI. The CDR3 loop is CARQGALDYGYTF. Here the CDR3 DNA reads TGTGCCAGACAGGGGGCGCTGGACTATGGCTACACCTTC.

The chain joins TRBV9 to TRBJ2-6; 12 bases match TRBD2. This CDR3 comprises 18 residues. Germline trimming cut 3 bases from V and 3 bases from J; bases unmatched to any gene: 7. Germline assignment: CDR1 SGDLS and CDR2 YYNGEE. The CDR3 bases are TGTGCCAGCAGCGCCTTGACTAGCGGGAGCCTTGGGGCCAACGTCCTGACTTTC. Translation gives CASSALTSGSLGANVLTF. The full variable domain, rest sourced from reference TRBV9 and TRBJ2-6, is DSGVTQTPKHLITATGQRVTLRCSPRSGDLSVYWYQQSLDQGLQFLIQYYNGEERAKGNILERFSAQQFPDLHSELNLSSLELGDSALYFCASSALTSGSLGANVLTFGAGSRLTVL.

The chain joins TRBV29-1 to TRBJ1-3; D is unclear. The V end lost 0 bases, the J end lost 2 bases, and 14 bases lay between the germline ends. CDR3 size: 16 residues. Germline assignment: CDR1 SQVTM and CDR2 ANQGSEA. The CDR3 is CSVEDWSGSTGNTIYF. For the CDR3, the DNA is TGCAGCGTTGAAGATTGGTCGGGCTCGACTGGAAACACCATATATTTT.

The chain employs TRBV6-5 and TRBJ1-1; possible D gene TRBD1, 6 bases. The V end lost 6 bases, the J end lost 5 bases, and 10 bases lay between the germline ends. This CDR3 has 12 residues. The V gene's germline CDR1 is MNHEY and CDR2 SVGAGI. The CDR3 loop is CASSVDRTEAFF. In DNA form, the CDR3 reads TGTGCCAGCAGCGTTGACAGGACTGAAGCTTTCTTT.